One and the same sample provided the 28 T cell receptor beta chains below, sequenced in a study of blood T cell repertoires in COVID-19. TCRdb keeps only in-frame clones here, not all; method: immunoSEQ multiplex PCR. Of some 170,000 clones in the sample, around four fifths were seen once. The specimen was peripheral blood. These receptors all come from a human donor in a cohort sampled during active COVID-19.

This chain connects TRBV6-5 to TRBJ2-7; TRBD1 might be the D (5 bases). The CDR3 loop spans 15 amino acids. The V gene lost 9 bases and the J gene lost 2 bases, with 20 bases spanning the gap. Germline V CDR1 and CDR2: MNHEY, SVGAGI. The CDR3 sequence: CASLRASGYPYEQYF. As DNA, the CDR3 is TGTGCCAGTCTCCGTGCATCAGGGTATCCCTACGAGCAGTACTTC.

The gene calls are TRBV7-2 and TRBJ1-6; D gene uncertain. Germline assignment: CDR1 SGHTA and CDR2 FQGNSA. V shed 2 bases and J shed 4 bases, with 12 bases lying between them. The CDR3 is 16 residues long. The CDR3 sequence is CASSLSLGRYNSPLHF. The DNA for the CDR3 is TGTGCCAGCAGCTTAAGCCTAGGGAGGTATAATTCACCCCTCCACTTT.

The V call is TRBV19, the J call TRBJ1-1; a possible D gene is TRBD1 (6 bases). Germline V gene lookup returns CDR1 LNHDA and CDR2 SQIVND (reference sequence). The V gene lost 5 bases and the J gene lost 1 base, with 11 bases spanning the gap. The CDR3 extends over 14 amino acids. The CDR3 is CASSLGHQNTEAFF. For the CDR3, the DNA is TGTGCCAGTAGTCTGGGACACCAGAACACTGAAGCTTTCTTT.

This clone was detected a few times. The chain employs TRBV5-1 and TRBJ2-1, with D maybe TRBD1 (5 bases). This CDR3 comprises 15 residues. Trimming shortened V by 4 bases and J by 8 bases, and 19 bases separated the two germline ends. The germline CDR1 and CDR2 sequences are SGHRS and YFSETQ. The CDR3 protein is CASSGVGREGDEQFF. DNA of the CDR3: TGCGCCAGCAGCGGGGTTGGCAGGGAAGGCGATGAGCAGTTCTTC.

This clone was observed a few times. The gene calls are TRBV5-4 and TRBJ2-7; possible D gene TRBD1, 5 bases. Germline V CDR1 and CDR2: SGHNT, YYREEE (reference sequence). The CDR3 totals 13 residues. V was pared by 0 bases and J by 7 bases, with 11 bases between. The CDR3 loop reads CASSLDLQGEQYF. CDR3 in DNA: TGTGCCAGCAGCTTGGACCTCCAGGGTGAGCAGTACTTC.

The CDR3 is CASSLLGGGRVSETQYF. CDR3 in DNA: TGTGCCAGCAGTTTATTAGGAGGCGGGAGGGTTTCGGAGACCCAGTACTTC. This chain connects TRBV28 to TRBJ2-5; TRBD2 agrees at 9 bases. From germline, CDR1 is MDHEN and CDR2 SYDVKM. Losses at the gene ends were 1 base for V and 5 bases for J; bases not matched to a gene: 11. The CDR3 extends over 17 amino acids.

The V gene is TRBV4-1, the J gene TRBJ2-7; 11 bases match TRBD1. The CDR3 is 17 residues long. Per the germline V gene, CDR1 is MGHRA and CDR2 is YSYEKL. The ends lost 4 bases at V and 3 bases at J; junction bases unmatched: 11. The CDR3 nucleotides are TGCGCCAGCAGCCGGGAGGGGAGGACAGGGGGCAACTACGAGCAGTACTTC. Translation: CASSREGRTGGNYEQYF.

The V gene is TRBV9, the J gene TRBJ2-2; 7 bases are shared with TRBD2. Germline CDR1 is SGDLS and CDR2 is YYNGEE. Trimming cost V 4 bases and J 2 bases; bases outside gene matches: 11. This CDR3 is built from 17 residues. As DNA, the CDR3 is TGTGCCAGCAGCCCCTACGGCGGGAGTTTTAACACCGGGGAGCTGTTTTTT. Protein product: CASSPYGGSFNTGELFF.

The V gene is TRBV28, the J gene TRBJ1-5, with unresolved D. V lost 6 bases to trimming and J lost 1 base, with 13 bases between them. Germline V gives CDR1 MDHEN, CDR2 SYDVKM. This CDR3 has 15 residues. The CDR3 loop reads CASSPRVSSNQPQHF. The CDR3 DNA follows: TGTGCCAGCAGCCCCCGGGTTTCCAGCAATCAGCCCCAGCATTTT.

In DNA form, the CDR3 reads TGTGCCAGCAGCCCGAGCGGAGAGGGCGAGCAGTACTTC. Translating it yields CASSPSGEGEQYF. The rearrangement joins TRBV27 to TRBJ2-7; possible D gene TRBD2, 5 bases. CDR3 size: 13 residues. Trimming pared 6 bases from V and 6 bases from J, leaving 15 bases between. CDR1 is MNHEY, CDR2 SMNVEV, per germline (reference sequence).

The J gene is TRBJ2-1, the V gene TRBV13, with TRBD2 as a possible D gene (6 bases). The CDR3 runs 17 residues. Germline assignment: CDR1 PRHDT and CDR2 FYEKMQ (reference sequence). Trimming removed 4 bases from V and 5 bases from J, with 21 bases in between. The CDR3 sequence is CASSSSPGWGRNNEQFF. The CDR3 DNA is TGTGCCAGCAGCTCCTCTCCGGGGTGGGGGAGGAACAATGAGCAGTTCTTC.

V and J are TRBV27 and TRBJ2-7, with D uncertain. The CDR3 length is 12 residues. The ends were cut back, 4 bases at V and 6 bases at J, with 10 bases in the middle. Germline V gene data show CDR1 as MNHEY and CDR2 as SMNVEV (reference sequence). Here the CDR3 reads CASSSGLGEQYF. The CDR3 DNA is TGTGCCAGCAGTTCAGGCTTGGGCGAGCAGTACTTC.

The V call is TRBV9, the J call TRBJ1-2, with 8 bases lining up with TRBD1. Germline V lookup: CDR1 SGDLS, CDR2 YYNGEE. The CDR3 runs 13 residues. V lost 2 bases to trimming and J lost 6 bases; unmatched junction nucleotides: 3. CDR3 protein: CASSVGQGDGYTF. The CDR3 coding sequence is TGTGCCAGCAGCGTTGGACAGGGCGATGGCTACACCTTC.

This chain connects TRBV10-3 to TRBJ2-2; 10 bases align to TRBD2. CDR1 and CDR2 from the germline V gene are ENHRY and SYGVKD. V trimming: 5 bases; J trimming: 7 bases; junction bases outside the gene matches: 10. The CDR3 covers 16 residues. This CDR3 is CAISFISGGADGELFF. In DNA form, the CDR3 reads TGTGCCATCAGTTTTATAAGCGGGGGGGCTGACGGGGAGCTGTTTTTT.

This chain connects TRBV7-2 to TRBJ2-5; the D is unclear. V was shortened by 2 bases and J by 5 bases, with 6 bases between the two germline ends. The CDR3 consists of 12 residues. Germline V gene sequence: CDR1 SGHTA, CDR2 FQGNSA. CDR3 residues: CASSLSRETQYF. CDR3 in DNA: TGTGCCAGCAGCTTATCGAGGGAGACCCAGTACTTC.

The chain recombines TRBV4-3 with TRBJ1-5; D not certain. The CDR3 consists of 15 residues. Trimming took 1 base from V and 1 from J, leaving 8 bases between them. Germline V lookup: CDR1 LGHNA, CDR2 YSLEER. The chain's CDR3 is CASSQGRGSNQPQHF. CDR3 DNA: TGCGCCAGCAGCCAAGGTCGAGGCAGCAATCAGCCCCAGCATTTT.

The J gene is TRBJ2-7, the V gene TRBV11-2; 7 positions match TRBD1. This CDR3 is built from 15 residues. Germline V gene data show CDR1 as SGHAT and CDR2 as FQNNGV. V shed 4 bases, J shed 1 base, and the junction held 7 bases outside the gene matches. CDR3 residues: CASSSGDSASYEQYF. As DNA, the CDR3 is TGTGCCAGCAGCTCTGGGGACAGTGCATCCTACGAGCAGTACTTC.

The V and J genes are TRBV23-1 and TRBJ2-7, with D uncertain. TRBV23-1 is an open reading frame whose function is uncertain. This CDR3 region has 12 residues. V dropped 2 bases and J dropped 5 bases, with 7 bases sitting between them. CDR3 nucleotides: TGCGCCAGCAGTCAACCGGTCGACGAGCAGTACTTC. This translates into CASSQPVDEQYF.

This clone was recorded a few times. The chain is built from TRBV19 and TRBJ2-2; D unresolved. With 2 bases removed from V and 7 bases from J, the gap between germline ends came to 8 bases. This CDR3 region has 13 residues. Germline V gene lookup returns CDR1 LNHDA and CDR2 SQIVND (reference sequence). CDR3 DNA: TGTGCCAGTAGTATATCCCTCTTCGGGGAGCTGTTTTTT. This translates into CASSISLFGELFF.

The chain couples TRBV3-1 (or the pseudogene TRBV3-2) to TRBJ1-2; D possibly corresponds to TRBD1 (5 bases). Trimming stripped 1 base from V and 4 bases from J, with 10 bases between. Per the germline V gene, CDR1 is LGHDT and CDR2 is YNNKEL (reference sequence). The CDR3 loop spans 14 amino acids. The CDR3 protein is CASSQGQSLYGYTF. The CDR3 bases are TGTGCCAGCAGCCAAGGACAGAGTCTCTATGGCTACACCTTC.

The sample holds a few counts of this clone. For the CDR3, the DNA is TGCGCCAGCAGCTTAACGGGACAGCGTACCAATTCACCCCTCCACTTT. Translated: CASSLTGQRTNSPLHF. This chain joins TRBV5-1 and TRBJ1-6; 7 bases line up with TRBD1. Per the germline V gene, CDR1 is SGHRS and CDR2 is YFSETQ. This CDR3 spans 16 amino acids. The V gene end was trimmed by 2 bases and the J gene end by 7 bases; junction bases not matched to a gene: 9.

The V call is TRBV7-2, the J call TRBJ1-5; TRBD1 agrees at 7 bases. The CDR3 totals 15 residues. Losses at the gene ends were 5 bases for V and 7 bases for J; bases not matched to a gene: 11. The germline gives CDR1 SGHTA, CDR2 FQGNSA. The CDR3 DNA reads TGTGCCAGCAGCCCTCGGGACAGTGTCGAACAGCCCCAGCATTTT. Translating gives CASSPRDSVEQPQHF.

The CDR3: CASSPVGQGAWGYTF. In DNA form, the CDR3 reads TGTGCCAGCAGCCCCGTAGGGCAGGGGGCGTGGGGCTACACCTTC. The chain links TRBV28 to TRBJ1-2, with 8 positions matching TRBD1. CDR1 MDHEN and CDR2 SYDVKM come from the germline V gene. With V trimmed by 6 bases and J by 8 bases, 14 bases remained unmatched. The CDR3 has 15 amino acids.

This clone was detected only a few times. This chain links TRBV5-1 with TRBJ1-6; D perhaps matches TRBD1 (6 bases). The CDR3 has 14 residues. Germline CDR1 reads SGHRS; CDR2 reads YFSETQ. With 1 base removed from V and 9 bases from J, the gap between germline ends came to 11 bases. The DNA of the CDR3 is TGCGCCAGCAGCTTGTGGCAGGGGAGTTCACCCCTCCACTTT. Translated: CASSLWQGSSPLHF.

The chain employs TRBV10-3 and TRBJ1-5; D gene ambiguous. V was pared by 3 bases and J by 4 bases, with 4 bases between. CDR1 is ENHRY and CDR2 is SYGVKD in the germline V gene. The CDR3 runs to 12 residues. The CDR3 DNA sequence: TGTGCCATCAGTGACTCGAATCAGCCCCAGCATTTT. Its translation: CAISDSNQPQHF.

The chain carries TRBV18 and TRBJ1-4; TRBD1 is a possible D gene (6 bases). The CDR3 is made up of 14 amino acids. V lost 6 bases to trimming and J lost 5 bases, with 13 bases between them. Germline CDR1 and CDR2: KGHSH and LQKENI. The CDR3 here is CASSPTGVNEKLFF. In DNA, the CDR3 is TGTGCCAGCTCGCCGACAGGAGTCAATGAAAAACTGTTTTTT.

CDR3 loop: CASGRQANQPQHF. The CDR3 bases are TGTGCCAGCGGCCGACAGGCTAATCAGCCCCAGCATTTT. The chain has TRBV27 and TRBJ1-5, with D perhaps TRBD1 (6 bases). CDR1 MNHEY and CDR2 SMNVEV come from the germline V gene (reference sequence). This CDR3 spans 13 amino acids. V gave up 8 bases and J gave up 4 bases, with 12 bases separating them.

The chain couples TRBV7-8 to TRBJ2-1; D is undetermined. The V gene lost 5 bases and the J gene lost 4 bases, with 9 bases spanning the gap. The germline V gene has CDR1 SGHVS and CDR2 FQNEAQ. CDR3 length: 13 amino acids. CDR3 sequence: CASSPSRYNEQFF. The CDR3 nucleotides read TGTGCCAGCAGCCCGAGTAGATACAATGAGCAGTTCTTC.